These 29 T cell receptor beta chains share one sample of origin, sequenced in a study of T cells expressing NK-cell markers. TCRdb reprocessed the 5' RACE reads, with one entry per CDR3 protein and no DNA. There are some 280,000 distinct CDR3 sequences in the sample, with around 0.4% held by the top ten. Sequenced material: blood T cells: a sorted CD56 or NKG2C T cell subset, CD4+ or CD8+ T cells, or bulk PBMC T cells (not recorded which). The source of these receptors is a man between 18 and 35 years old in good health.

This chain links TRBV28 with TRBJ1-4. The germline gives CDR1 MDHEN, CDR2 SYDVKM. The CDR3 runs to 14 residues. This CDR3 reads CASSLGFQNEKLFF. Together with reference TRBV28 and TRBJ1-4, the CDR3 gives the full variable domain: DVKVTQSSRYLVKRTGEKVFLECVQDMDHENMFWYRQDPGLGLRLIYFSYDVKMKEKGDIPEGYSVSREKKERFSLILESASTNQTSMYLCASSLGFQNEKLFFGSGTQLSVL.

The chain employs TRBV7-2 and TRBJ1-3; the TCRdb D gene call, TRBD1, has no DNA to confirm it. Looked up from germline, CDR1 is SGHTA and CDR2 is FQGNSA. The CDR3 spans 16 residues. CDR3 protein: CASSLARADSGNTIYF.

The V call is TRBV5-1, the J call TRBJ2-1; TCRdb calls TRBD2, which cannot be checked without DNA. The germline V gene encodes CDR1 SGHRS and CDR2 YFSETQ. The CDR3 has 12 amino acids. CDR3: CASQEDLNEQFF.

The chain joins TRBV5-1 to TRBJ2-1; the D call of TRBD1 rests on TCRdb alone, since no DNA is present to check it. The CDR3 is 16 residues long. Germline CDR1 is SGHRS and CDR2 is YFSETQ. CDR3 region: CASSLASGGGYNEQFF.

This chain uses TRBV29-1 with TRBJ1-1. The CDR3 totals 12 residues. The germline CDR1 and CDR2 sequences are SQVTM and ANQGSEA. The CDR3 loop reads CSVSVGNTEAFF.

The chain joins TRBV29-1 to TRBJ2-4. The CDR3 consists of 13 residues. Germline V CDR1 and CDR2: SQVTM, ANQGSEA. The CDR3 loop is CSVALLAKNIQYF.

V usage is TRBV7-6 and J usage is TRBJ2-5; TCRdb's assignment of TRBD2 cannot be checked, as there is no DNA. The V gene's germline CDR1 is SGHVS and CDR2 FNYEAQ. CDR3 length: 16 residues. The CDR3 sequence: CASSTTGTSVRETQYF.

The chain is built from TRBV6-5 and TRBJ1-1; TCRdb calls TRBD1, which cannot be checked without DNA. The V gene's germline CDR1 is MNHEY and CDR2 SVGAGI. This CDR3 has 15 amino acids. This CDR3 is CASSYSDRAVTEAFF.

This chain connects TRBV5-1 to TRBJ2-1; no DNA is available, so the TRBD2 call from TCRdb remains unchecked. The germline CDR1 and CDR2 sequences are SGHRS and YFSETQ. The CDR3 runs 14 residues. The CDR3 sequence: CASSLGGSGNEQFF.

The rearrangement uses TRBV12-3 or TRBV12-4 and TRBJ2-3; there is no DNA to check the TCRdb D call of TRBD2. The CDR3 covers 14 residues. The CDR3 protein is CASSRLAGTDTQYF.

The chain carries TRBV29-1 and TRBJ2-3; the TRBD2 assignment by TCRdb is unverifiable without DNA. Germline CDR1 and CDR2: SQVTM and ANQGSEA. This CDR3 has 12 residues. This chain's CDR3 is CAGSGSTDTQYF.

The J gene is TRBJ2-4, the V gene TRBV10-3; TCRdb outputs TRBD2, but without DNA this stays unchecked. Germline V lookup: CDR1 ENHRY, CDR2 SYGVKD. This CDR3 region has 14 residues. CDR3 residues: CAISESAGKNIQYF.

This sequence joins TRBV29-1 and TRBJ2-5; absent DNA, TCRdb's TRBD1 call cannot be checked. Germline CDR1 is SQVTM and CDR2 is ANQGSEA. This CDR3 has 13 amino acids. The CDR3 loop is CSVKADSQETQYF.

The chain uses TRBV6-1 and TRBJ2-1; the TCRdb call, TRBD2, lacks DNA for checking. The germline V gene has CDR1 MNHNS and CDR2 SASEGT. This CDR3 is 15 amino acids long. The CDR3 region is CASRRIAGESNEQFF.

The J gene is TRBJ2-5, the V gene TRBV12-3 or TRBV12-4; the TCRdb D gene call, TRBD2, has no DNA to confirm it. This CDR3 has 16 residues. The CDR3 spells CASSIPRTSGQETQYF.

This chain joins TRBV20-1 and TRBJ2-2; TCRdb's D gene call, TRBD1, goes unchecked for lack of DNA. Germline-derived CDR1 and CDR2 are DFQATT and SNEGSKA (reference sequence). The CDR3 has 14 residues. The CDR3 region is CSAYRDGGTGELFF.

J is TRBJ2-1 and V is TRBV7-3; checking the TCRdb D call of TRBD1 is not possible without DNA. The CDR3 contains 14 residues. Germline V gene sequence: CDR1 SGHTA, CDR2 FQGTGA. CDR3 amino acids: CASSLNPQTGGKFF.

The chain joins TRBV5-1 to TRBJ2-2; TCRdb designates TRBD1, a call that cannot be tested without DNA. Germline lookup yields CDR1 SGHRS and CDR2 YFSETQ. The CDR3 has 14 residues. The CDR3 is CASSSDRGKGELFF.

The chain carries TRBV27 and TRBJ2-3; TCRdb names TRBD2, which stays unverified in the absence of DNA. Germline CDR1 reads MNHEY; CDR2 reads SMNVEV (reference sequence). The CDR3 has 13 amino acids. The CDR3 here is CASSWGPVDTQYF.

The rearrangement links TRBV12-3 or TRBV12-4 to TRBJ1-1; the TCRdb D gene call, TRBD1, has no DNA to confirm it. CDR3 size: 13 residues. CDR3 loop: CASSWDRDPEAFF.

This chain joins TRBV11-3 and TRBJ2-3; without DNA, the TCRdb call of TRBD1 cannot be checked. CDR3 length equals 15 residues. Germline lookup yields CDR1 SGHNT and CDR2 YENEEA. CDR3 region: CASSSGRGQGHTQYF.

V and J are TRBV7-2 and TRBJ2-7; TCRdb picks TRBD1, but there is no DNA to check that call. Germline values: CDR1 SGHTA, CDR2 FQGNSA. The CDR3 extends over 13 amino acids. The CDR3: CASRLGGLGEQYF.

The gene calls are TRBV27 and TRBJ2-2; there is no DNA to check the TCRdb D call of TRBD1. Germline CDR1 MNHEY, CDR2 SMNVEV (reference sequence). This CDR3 is built from 16 residues. The CDR3: CASTVQGATNTGELFF.

The chain carries TRBV29-1 and TRBJ2-7; the TCRdb D gene call, TRBD1, has no DNA to confirm it. CDR1 is SQVTM, CDR2 ANQGSEA, per germline. CDR3 size: 13 residues. CDR3: CSVRGRFSSEQYF.

This chain joins TRBV10-3 and TRBJ1-4; TCRdb names TRBD1, which stays unverified in the absence of DNA. Per the germline V gene, CDR1 is ENHRY and CDR2 is SYGVKD. CDR3 length: 13 residues. This CDR3 reads CAISESGREKLFF.

The chain carries TRBV9 and TRBJ2-7; TCRdb outputs TRBD1, but without DNA this stays unchecked. Germline lookup yields CDR1 SGDLS and CDR2 YYNGEE. The CDR3 covers 15 residues. The CDR3 reads CASSVGGKGGYEQYF.

This chain connects TRBV9 to TRBJ2-3; the TCRdb call, TRBD2, lacks DNA for checking. CDR1 and CDR2 (germline): SGDLS, YYNGEE. The CDR3 is 19 amino acids. The CDR3 region is CASSVDRGRTSGSTDTQYF.

The V call is TRBV29-1, the J call TRBJ2-2; the D call of TRBD2 rests on TCRdb alone, since no DNA is present to check it. This CDR3 contains 15 residues. Germline V gene data show CDR1 as SQVTM and CDR2 as ANQGSEA. CDR3 in amino acids: CSAAGGLAGTGELFF.

The J gene is TRBJ1-5, the V gene TRBV10-3; the D call of TRBD1 rests on TCRdb alone, since no DNA is present to check it. The CDR3 length is 16 residues. The germline V gene has CDR1 ENHRY and CDR2 SYGVKD. The CDR3 protein is CAISESGGDSNQPQHF.